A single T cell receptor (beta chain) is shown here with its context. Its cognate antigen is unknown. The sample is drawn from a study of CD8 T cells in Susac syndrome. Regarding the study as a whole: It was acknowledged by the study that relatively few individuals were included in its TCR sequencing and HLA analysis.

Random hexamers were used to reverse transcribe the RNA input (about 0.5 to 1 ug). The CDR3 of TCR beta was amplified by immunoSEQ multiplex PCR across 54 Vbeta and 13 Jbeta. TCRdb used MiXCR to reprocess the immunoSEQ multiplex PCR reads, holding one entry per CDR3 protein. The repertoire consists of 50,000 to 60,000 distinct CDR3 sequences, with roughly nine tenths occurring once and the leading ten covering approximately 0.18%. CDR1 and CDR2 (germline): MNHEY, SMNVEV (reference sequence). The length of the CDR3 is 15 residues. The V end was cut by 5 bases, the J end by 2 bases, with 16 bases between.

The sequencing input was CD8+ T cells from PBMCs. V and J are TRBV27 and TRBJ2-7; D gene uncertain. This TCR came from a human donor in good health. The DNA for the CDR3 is TGTGCCAGCAGTGGAACACCCATCGCTACCTACGAGCAGTACTTC. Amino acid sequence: CASSGTPIATYEQYF.